This TCR beta chain appears in the sequencing data of a study of T cells in Graves' hyperthyroidism and ophthalmopathy (dated by TCRdb to about 2019). Turning to the overall study: Peripheral blood was sampled at the time of initial diagnosis, prior to any treatment. TCR V-J signatures able to tell the groups apart were searched for in a discovery cohort of about a hundred patients, of whom over 40 had Graves' ophthalmopathy and 55 to 60 had stable Graves' hyperthyroidism. Prospective prediction of ophthalmopathy was tested in an independent validation cohort consisting of 18 to 20 hyperthyroidism patients and more than 15 patients who later progressed to ophthalmopathy. The 100 discovery patients were divided at random into training and test sets in a 7:3 ratio. The study also compared thyroid tissue and blood T-cell repertoires from about six Graves' hyperthyroidism patients. After blood sampling, hyperthyroidism patients were treated with methimazole at a starting dose of 30 mg daily, and ophthalmopathy patients were treated with high-dose intravenous methylprednisolone. The paper reports TCR Vbeta CDR3 sequencing of over 120 peripheral blood samples: approximately 41 ophthalmopathy, under 80 hyperthyroidism and roughly 17 progressor patients. On the study overall, not on this receptor specifically: A 13 V-J signature model separated ophthalmopathy from stable hyperthyroidism, with around 90% sensitivity and roughly 82% specificity in cross-validation and 80%/75% in testing. Sample size was not statistically predetermined, and blinding of investigators to group allocation was not performed. Most expanded thyroid clonotypes (frequency above 0.001) were also found in blood, which suggests that blood repertoires may mirror thyroid immune responses. In validation, the model predicted progression to ophthalmopathy a median of about 6.5 months before onset, with approximately 71% sensitivity and roughly 79% specificity.

The CDR3 contains 15 residues, cysteine and phenylalanine counted. CDR3 DNA only is kept here, 45 bases in frame from base 1. Trimming takes 0 bases from V and 6 bases from J, and the germline ends sit 12 bases apart. The germline V gene supplies CDR1 SGHTA and CDR2 FQGTGA. This clonotype was detected once. What this receptor recognizes is not known. No per-base quality is available; no much larger clone lies one base away. One read alone is a weak basis. TCR beta CDR3 regions were amplified from RNA transcripts. A first-round RT-PCR of the TCR CDR3 used the HTBI primer set with the Qiagen OneStep RT-PCR kit. Libraries were constructed in a second round of multiplex PCR, after which size selection and purification were performed. Libraries were sequenced paired-end with 100 bp reads on an Illumina HiSeq2000. The source study handled its data this way. SOAPnuke was used to process the raw data, removing reads that contained adapters or uncalled bases, had a mean Phred below 15, or lacked an exact match to the constant primer or identifier. High-quality paired reads were merged with COPE v1.2.5, and unique nucleotide sequences were defined as clonotypes. MiTCR v1.1 was used to align clonotypes to the IMGT TRBV, TRBD and TRBJ reference segments. Only V-J combinations with frequency above 0.0001, covering about 99% of repertoires, were analysed. A TCS score was defined as the ratio between F50 (clonal expansion) and ExV (chaos), using BLOSUM62-based TCRdist between CDR3 peptides within each V-J. Welch's t-statistics and random forest reduced 500 to 650 V-J features to 10 to 15, which were used in a naive Bayes classifier (R e1071). TCRdb took the public reads, trimmed them with fastp at Q25, ran MiXCR for clone calling and kept in-frame beta chains. Here each entry gathers all rows of one CDR3 protein and keeps the most common genes and DNA. These V and J calls originate from TCRdb's pipeline instead of the authors' own analysis. This sample has some 210,000 distinct CDR3 sequences in its table, and 17% of those were observed once. Together, the top ten hold under 65% of the sample.

Graves' hyperthyroidism was defined as stable when no progression to ophthalmopathy occurred over 18 months of follow-up. Hyperthyroidism patients were aged 18 to 65 years and newly diagnosed, with disease duration of less than 2 months. Any patient with an uncontrolled infection, another autoimmune disease, pregnancy or lactation was excluded. Clinical symptoms, serum thyroxine and TRAb, thyroid ultrasound, and orbital computed tomography formed the basis for the diagnoses. PBMCs were isolated from 10 ml of fresh peripheral blood by Ficoll-Paque density gradient centrifugation. Total RNA was extracted with Trizol reagent, and quality was checked on an Agilent 2100 Bioanalyzer.

The origin of this receptor is a man aged 50 to 60 with Graves' hyperthyroidism. The sequencing input was blood. The chain joins TRBV7-3 to TRBJ2-4, and possibly TRBD2, on 6 matching bases. CDR3 protein: CASSLTPGAVNIQYF. At the DNA level, the sequence is TGTGCCAGCAGCTTAACGCCGGGAGCTGTAAACATTCAGTACTTC.